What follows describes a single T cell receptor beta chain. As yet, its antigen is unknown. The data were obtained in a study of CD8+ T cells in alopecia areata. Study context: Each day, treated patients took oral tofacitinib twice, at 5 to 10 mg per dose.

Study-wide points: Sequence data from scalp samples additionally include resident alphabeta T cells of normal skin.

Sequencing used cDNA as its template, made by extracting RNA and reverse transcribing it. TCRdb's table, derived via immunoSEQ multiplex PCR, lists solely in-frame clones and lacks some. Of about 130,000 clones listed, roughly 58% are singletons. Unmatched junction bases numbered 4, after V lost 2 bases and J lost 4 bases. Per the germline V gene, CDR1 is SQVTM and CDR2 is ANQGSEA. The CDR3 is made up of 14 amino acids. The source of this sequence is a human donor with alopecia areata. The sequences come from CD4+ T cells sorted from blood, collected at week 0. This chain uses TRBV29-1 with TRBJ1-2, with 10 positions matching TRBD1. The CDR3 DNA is TGCAGCGTTGAAAGGACAGGGGGAGGCTATGGCTACACCTTC. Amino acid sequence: CSVERTGGGYGYTF.